This T cell receptor (beta chain) was sequenced for a study of blood T cell repertoires in COVID-19. The data were produced by immunoSEQ multiplex PCR, yet TCRdb's version contains in-frame clones alone and is incomplete. The sample includes hundreds of thousands of clones, roughly 89% seen only once; the top ten take 2.6%. The CDR3 covers 14 residues. Per germline, CDR1 LGHDT and CDR2 YNNKEL (reference sequence). Trimming took off 1 base at V and 7 bases at J, with 11 bases between the two ends. The TCR comes from a woman younger than 45 with acute COVID-19. The V call is TRBV3-1 (or the pseudogene TRBV3-2), the J call TRBJ1-5; D remains unclear. The sample comprised PBMCs or T cells enriched from blood (not recorded which). The DNA for the CDR3 is TGTGCCAGCAGCCAAGGCTCAGATCCCCAGCCCCAGCATTTT. Residues: CASSQGSDPQPQHF.